The sequence of this T cell receptor (beta chain) was determined in a study of blood T cell repertoires in COVID-19. Study summary: Acute and convalescent COVID-19 specimens originated in the United States, Italy and Spain. The analysed material was cDNA or gDNA that came from T cells, B-cell-depleted T cells, or PBMCs.

CDR3 length: 16 amino acids. From germline, CDR1 is SGHRS and CDR2 YFSETQ. With V trimmed by 4 bases and J by 0 bases, 8 bases remained unmatched. Measured with immunoSEQ multiplex PCR; TCRdb has only the in-frame clones, and not every one. The sample carries some 98,000 clones, approximately 84% recorded once. This receptor was identified in a man in his 70s with acute or convalescent COVID-19. The J gene is TRBJ1-1, the V gene TRBV5-1; 8 positions agree with TRBD1. The sample consisted of peripheral blood. CDR3 amino acids: CASSPDGGQVNTEAFF. The CDR3 DNA sequence: TGCGCCAGCAGCCCGGATGGGGGACAGGTGAACACTGAAGCTTTCTTT. Based on the CDR3 plus reference TRBV5-1 and TRBJ1-1, the full variable domain is KAGVTQTPRYLIKTRGQQVTLSCSPISGHRSVSWYQQTPGQGLQFLFEYFSETQRNKGNFPGRFSGRQFSNSRSEMNVSTLELGDSALYLCASSPDGGQVNTEAFFGQGTRLTVV.